The 7 T cell receptor beta chains reported below all come from one sample, sequenced in a study of blood T cell repertoires in COVID-19. The table came from immunoSEQ multiplex PCR; TCRdb's copy has only in-frame clones and leaves some out. This table holds roughly 190,000 clones, more than 75% found once. Sequenced: peripheral blood. The receptors here all came from a man aged 70-80 years with acute or convalescent COVID-19.

The chain carries TRBV7-2 and TRBJ2-4, with 14 bases aligning to TRBD2. V trimming: 1 base; J trimming: 3 bases; junction bases outside the gene matches: 8. The CDR3 consists of 19 residues. CDR1 SGHTA and CDR2 FQGNSA come from the germline V gene. CDR3 in DNA: TGTGCCAGCAGCTTAGGACTAGCGGGAGGGCGCGCAGGCAAAAACATTCAGTACTTC. This gives the protein CASSLGLAGGRAGKNIQYF.

The chain is built from TRBV3-1 (or the pseudogene TRBV3-2) and TRBJ2-1, with 10 bases matching TRBD2. The CDR3 is 15 amino acids. Germline assignment: CDR1 LGHDT and CDR2 YNNKEL (reference sequence). V was clipped by 2 bases and J by 3 bases; unmatched bases: 1. Written as DNA, the CDR3 is TGTGCCAGCAGCCAACTAGCGGGAGTCTACAATGAGCAGTTCTTC. Translation gives CASSQLAGVYNEQFF.

This clone was seen a single time. The rearrangement uses TRBV5-8 and TRBJ1-5; 12 nucleotides agree with TRBD1. V lost 4 bases to trimming and J lost 4 bases; unmatched junction nucleotides: 3. The CDR3 is 15 residues long. The germline V gene has CDR1 SGHTS and CDR2 YDEGEE. DNA of the CDR3: TGTGCCAGCAGCGGGACAGGGGGCGGAAATCAGCCCCAGCATTTT. This sequence encodes CASSGTGGGNQPQHF. The variable domain in full, completed from reference TRBV5-8 and TRBJ1-5, reads EAGVTQSPTHLIKTRGQQATLRCSPISGHTSVYWYQQALGLGLQFLLWYDEGEERNRGNFPPRFSGRQFPNYSSELNVNALELEDSALYLCASSGTGGGNQPQHFGDGTRLSIL.

V and J are TRBV9 and TRBJ1-6, with 10 bases fitting TRBD1. The V gene end was trimmed by 3 bases and the J gene end by 9 bases; junction bases not matched to a gene: 9. There are 16 residues in the CDR3. Germline CDR1 reads SGDLS; CDR2 reads YYNGEE. The CDR3: CASSDVGQGLTSPLHF. The CDR3 DNA is TGTGCCAGCAGCGACGTGGGACAGGGGTTGACTTCACCCCTCCACTTT.

The V and J genes are TRBV5-1 and TRBJ2-1; D is uncertain. CDR1 is SGHRS and CDR2 is YFSETQ in the germline V gene. The V end was cut by 0 bases, the J end by 4 bases, with 5 bases between. The CDR3 is 13 residues long. The CDR3 sequence: CASSLDYYNEQFF. CDR3 DNA sequence: TGCGCCAGCAGCTTGGACTATTACAATGAGCAGTTCTTC. The variable domain in full, with the rest retrieved from reference TRBV5-1 and TRBJ2-1, is KAGVTQTPRYLIKTRGQQVTLSCSPISGHRSVSWYQQTPGQGLQFLFEYFSETQRNKGNFPGRFSGRQFSNSRSEMNVSTLELGDSALYLCASSLDYYNEQFFGPGTRLTVL.

This chain connects TRBV6-6 to TRBJ1-2; tentatively, D is TRBD1 (6 bases). The V gene's germline CDR1 is MNHNY and CDR2 SVGAGI (reference sequence). The CDR3 extends over 14 amino acids. The V end was cut by 6 bases, the J end by 3 bases, with 14 bases between. This CDR3 reads CASSLSRQDYGYTF. For the CDR3, the DNA is TGTGCCAGCAGCCTATCACGACAGGACTATGGCTACACCTTC.

The genes are TRBV11-3 and TRBJ2-1; D perhaps matches TRBD1 (6 bases). Looked up from germline, CDR1 is SGHNT and CDR2 is YENEEA. The CDR3 loop spans 13 amino acids. The V gene lost 4 bases and the J gene lost 9 bases, with 13 bases spanning the gap. CDR3 nucleotides: TGTGCCAGCAGCTCCAGATCAGGGGTTGAGCAGTTCTTC. Amino acid sequence: CASSSRSGVEQFF.